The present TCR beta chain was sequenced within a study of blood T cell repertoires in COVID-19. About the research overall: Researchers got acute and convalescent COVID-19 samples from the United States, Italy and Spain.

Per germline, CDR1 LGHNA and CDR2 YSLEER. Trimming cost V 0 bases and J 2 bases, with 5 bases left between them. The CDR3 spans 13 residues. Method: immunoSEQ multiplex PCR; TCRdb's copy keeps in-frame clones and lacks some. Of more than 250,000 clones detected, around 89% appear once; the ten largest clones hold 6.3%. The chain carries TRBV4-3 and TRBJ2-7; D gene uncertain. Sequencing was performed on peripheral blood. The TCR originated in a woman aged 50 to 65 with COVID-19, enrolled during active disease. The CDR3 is CASSQDITYEQYF. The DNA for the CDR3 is TGCGCCAGCAGCCAAGATATTACCTACGAGCAGTACTTC.